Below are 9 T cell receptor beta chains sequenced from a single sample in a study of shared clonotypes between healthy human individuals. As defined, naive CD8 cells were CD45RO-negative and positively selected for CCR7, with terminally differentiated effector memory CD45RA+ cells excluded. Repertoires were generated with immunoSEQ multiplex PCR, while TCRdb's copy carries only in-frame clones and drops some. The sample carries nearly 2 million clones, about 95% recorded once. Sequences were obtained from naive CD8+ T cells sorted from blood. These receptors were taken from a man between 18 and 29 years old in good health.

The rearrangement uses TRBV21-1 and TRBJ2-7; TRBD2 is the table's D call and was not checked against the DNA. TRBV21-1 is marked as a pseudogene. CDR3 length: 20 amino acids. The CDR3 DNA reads TGTGCCAGCAGCCCCTGGTGGACTAGCGGAGGGTTTGAGGGAATTTGCGAGCAGTACTTC. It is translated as CASSPWWTSGGFEGICEQYF.

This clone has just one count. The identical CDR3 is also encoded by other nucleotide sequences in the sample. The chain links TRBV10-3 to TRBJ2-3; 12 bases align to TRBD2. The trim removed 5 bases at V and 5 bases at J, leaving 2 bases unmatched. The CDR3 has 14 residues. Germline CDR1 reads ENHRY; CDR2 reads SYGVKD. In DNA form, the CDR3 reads TGTGCCATCAGTCTAGCGGGGGGGTTAGATACGCAGTATTTT. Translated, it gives CAISLAGGLDTQYF.

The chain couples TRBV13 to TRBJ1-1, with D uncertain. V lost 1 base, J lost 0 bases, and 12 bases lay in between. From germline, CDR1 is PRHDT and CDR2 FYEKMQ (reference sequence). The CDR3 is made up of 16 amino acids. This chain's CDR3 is CASSLDRLGLNTEAFF. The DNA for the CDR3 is TGTGCCAGCAGCTTAGATAGGCTGGGGTTGAACACTGAAGCTTTCTTT.

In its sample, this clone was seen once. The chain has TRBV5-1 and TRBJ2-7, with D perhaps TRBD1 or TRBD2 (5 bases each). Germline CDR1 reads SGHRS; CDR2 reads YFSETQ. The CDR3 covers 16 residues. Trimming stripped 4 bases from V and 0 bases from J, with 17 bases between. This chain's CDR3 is CASSAEPGLSSYEQYF. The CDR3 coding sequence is TGCGCCAGCAGCGCCGAACCGGGGCTCAGCTCCTACGAGCAGTACTTC.

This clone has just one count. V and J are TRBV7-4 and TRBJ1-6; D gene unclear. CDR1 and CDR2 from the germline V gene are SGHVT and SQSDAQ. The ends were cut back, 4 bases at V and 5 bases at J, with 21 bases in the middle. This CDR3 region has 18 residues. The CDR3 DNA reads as TGTGCCAGCAGCTCGACCACAGCCCGCCGGCGAGATAATTCACCCCTCCACTTT. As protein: CASSSTTARRRDNSPLHF.

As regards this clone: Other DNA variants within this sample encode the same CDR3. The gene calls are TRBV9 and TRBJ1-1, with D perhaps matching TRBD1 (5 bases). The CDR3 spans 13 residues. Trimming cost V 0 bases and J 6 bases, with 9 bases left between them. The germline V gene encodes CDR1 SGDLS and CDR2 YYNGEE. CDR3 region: CASSVERGSEAFF. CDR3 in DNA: TGTGCCAGCAGCGTAGAAAGGGGCTCTGAAGCTTTCTTT.

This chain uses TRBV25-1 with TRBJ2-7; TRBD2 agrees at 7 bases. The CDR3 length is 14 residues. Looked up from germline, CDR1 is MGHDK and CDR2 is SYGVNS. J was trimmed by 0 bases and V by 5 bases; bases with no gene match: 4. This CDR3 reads CASSPVAGSYEQYF. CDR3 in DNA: TGTGCCAGCAGTCCGGTAGCGGGCTCCTACGAGCAGTACTTC.

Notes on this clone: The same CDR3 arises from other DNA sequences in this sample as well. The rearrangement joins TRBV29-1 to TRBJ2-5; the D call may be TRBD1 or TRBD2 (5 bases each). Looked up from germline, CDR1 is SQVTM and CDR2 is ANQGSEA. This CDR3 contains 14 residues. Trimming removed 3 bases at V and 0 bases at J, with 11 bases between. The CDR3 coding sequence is TGCAGCGTTGACTCAGGGACCGACCAAGAGACCCAGTACTTC. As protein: CSVDSGTDQETQYF.

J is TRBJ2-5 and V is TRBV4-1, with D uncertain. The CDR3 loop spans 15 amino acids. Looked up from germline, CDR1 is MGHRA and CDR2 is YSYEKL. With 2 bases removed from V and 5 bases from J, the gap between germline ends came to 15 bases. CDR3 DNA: TGCGCCAGCAGCCAATCAACGGCTAGTAGGGAGACCCAGTACTTC. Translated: CASSQSTASRETQYF.